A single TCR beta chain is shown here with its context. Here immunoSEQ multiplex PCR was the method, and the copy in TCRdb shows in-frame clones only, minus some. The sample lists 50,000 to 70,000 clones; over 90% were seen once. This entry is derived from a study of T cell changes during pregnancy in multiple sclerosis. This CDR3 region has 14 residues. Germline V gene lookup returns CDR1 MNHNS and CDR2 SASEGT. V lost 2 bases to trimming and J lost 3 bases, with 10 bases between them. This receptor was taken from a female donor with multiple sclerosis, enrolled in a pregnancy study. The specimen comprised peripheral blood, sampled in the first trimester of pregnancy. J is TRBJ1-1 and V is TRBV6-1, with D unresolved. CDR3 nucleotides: TGTGCCAGCAGTGAACCCGTTGAGGACACTGAAGCTTTCTTT. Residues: CASSEPVEDTEAFF.